This T cell receptor beta chain was retrieved from a study of sequential checkpoint blockade in melanoma. Overall study context: Both treatment sequences were followed by maintenance nivolumab.

CDR1 and CDR2 (germline): SQVTM, ANQGSEA. This CDR3 contains 14 residues. Treatment given: randomized to nivolumab then ipilimumab (arm A) or the reverse (arm B). Clones were read by immunoSEQ multiplex PCR, and TCRdb kept only the in-frame ones, dropping some. The sample consists of 20,000 to 25,000 clones, around 65% of them appearing once. Turning to this clone: One junction end disagrees with the germline gene, perhaps due to a read error.

The chain links TRBV29-1 to TRBJ2-5, with a possible D match to TRBD1 (6 bases). This material consisted of CD8+ T cells sorted from blood (inferred from file names), taken from a patient given nivolumab and ipilimumab in sequence. The sequence came from a human donor with melanoma. This CDR3 reads CGVDEGHSAETQYF. CDR3 nucleotides: TGCGGCGTCGATGAGGGACATTCTGCGGAGACCCAGTACTTC.